These 26 T cell receptor beta chains were sequenced from one sample in a study of cytomegalovirus exposure and HLA in healthy donors. This PCR relied on a set of 60 Vbeta primers and 13 Jbeta primers. Sequencing was performed with immunoSEQ multiplex PCR; in TCRdb, only in-frame clones are kept and a portion is missing. The sample holds about 200,000 clones; 83% are singletons and the top ten take over 1.1%. The sequenced sample was PBMCs. Receptors originate from a girl aged 10-17 years in good health and CMV-seronegative.

The rearrangement joins TRBV20-1 to TRBJ2-5, with D possibly being TRBD1 (5 bases). The germline CDR1 and CDR2 sequences are DFQATT and SNEGSKA (reference sequence). The germline V and J ends were trimmed by 7 bases and 5 bases, with 11 bases remaining between them. This CDR3 contains 11 residues. CDR3 coding DNA: TGCAGTGAAGGGGTCGGGGAGACCCAGTACTTC. It specifies CSEGVGETQYF.

This chain uses TRBV5-5 with TRBJ2-3; 8 nucleotides agree with TRBD2. The germline V gene encodes CDR1 SGHKS and CDR2 YYEKEE (reference sequence). The ends lost 2 bases at V and 6 bases at J; junction bases unmatched: 2. This CDR3 is 13 amino acids long. The CDR3 region is CASSFGGGDTQYF. The DNA of the CDR3 is TGTGCCAGCAGCTTCGGCGGGGGGGATACGCAGTATTTT.

The chain uses TRBV5-6 and TRBJ2-7; D may be TRBD1 (5 bases). V lost 0 bases and J 3 bases, leaving 7 bases between the germline ends. The CDR3 runs to 13 residues. Germline values: CDR1 SGHDT, CDR2 YYEEEE. CDR3 coding DNA: TGTGCCAGCAGCTTGGGACAGCGCTACGAGCAGTACTTC. Its protein is CASSLGQRYEQYF.

This chain connects TRBV9 to TRBJ2-2, with 7 bases aligning to TRBD1. The germline V gene has CDR1 SGDLS and CDR2 YYNGEE. After removal of 4 bases from V and 3 bases from J, the junction contained 3 bases not matched to a gene. There are 14 residues in the CDR3. CDR3 sequence: CASSRTGYTGELFF. In DNA, the CDR3 is TGTGCCAGCAGCAGGACAGGTTACACCGGGGAGCTGTTTTTT.

This clone was recorded once. The rearrangement uses TRBV30 and TRBJ1-2; D not certain. V lost 6 bases and J lost 5, with 10 bases in between. The CDR3 runs to 11 residues. Germline V lookup: CDR1 GTSNPN, CDR2 SVGIG (reference sequence). The CDR3 DNA follows: TGTGCCTGTGCGCCAATTTATGGCTACACCTTC. This encodes CACAPIYGYTF.

The chain joins TRBV7-3 to TRBJ2-3; 12 nucleotides agree with TRBD1. The germline CDR1 and CDR2 sequences are SGHTA and FQGTGA. This CDR3 region has 19 residues. J lost 3 bases, V lost 0 bases, and 10 bases had no gene match. This chain's CDR3 is CASSLTPGTGGVGTDTQYF. The CDR3 coding sequence is TGTGCCAGCAGCTTAACGCCAGGGACAGGGGGCGTTGGTACAGATACGCAGTATTTT.

The chain couples TRBV14 to TRBJ1-2; D is ambiguous. Germline V lookup: CDR1 SGHDN, CDR2 FVKESK. The CDR3 sequence is 14 residues long. Deletions cut 1 base from V and 1 base from J, with 7 bases between. The CDR3 DNA reads as TGTGCCAGCAGCCAAGGCGAGGATAACTATGGCTACACCTTC. Translation: CASSQGEDNYGYTF.

The V and J genes are TRBV5-6 and TRBJ1-2; 7 bases are shared with TRBD1. Germline values: CDR1 SGHDT, CDR2 YYEEEE. J gave up 6 bases and V 4 bases, and 21 bases lay outside the gene matches. CDR3 length: 18 amino acids. CDR3: CASSLLFVVRDSKHGYTF. The CDR3 region has the DNA TGTGCCAGCAGCCTCCTCTTCGTGGTCCGGGACAGCAAACATGGCTACACCTTC.

V usage is TRBV28 and J usage is TRBJ1-5; TRBD1 matches at 8 bases. The germline CDR1 and CDR2 sequences are MDHEN and SYDVKM. The CDR3 spans 13 residues. Unmatched junction bases numbered 5, after V lost 8 bases and J lost 5 bases. This chain's CDR3 is CASSGQGHQPQHF. CDR3 nucleotide sequence: TGTGCCAGCTCAGGACAGGGACATCAGCCCCAGCATTTT.

This clone has more than one count but fewer than ten. The V call is TRBV11-2, the J call TRBJ2-3; 7 bases fit TRBD2. The junction had 4 bases not matched to a gene; V was cut back by 0 bases and J by 1 base. Germline lookup yields CDR1 SGHAT and CDR2 FQNNGV. CDR3 length: 16 residues. CDR3 sequence reads: CASSLDPRGGTDTQYF. In nucleotides, the CDR3 is TGTGCCAGCAGCTTAGACCCCCGGGGGGGCACAGATACGCAGTATTTT. Full variable domain (remainder filled in from reference TRBV11-2 and TRBJ2-3): EAGVAQSPRYKIIEKRQSVAFWCNPISGHATLYWYQQILGQGPKLLIQFQNNGVVDDSQLPKDRFSAERLKGVDSTLKIQPAKLEDSAVYLCASSLDPRGGTDTQYFGPGTRLTVL.

This chain connects TRBV27 to TRBJ2-1, with 9 bases identical to TRBD1. Looked up from germline, CDR1 is MNHEY and CDR2 is SMNVEV (reference sequence). J was trimmed by 10 bases and V by 5 bases; bases with no gene match: 9. The CDR3 is made up of 14 amino acids. The CDR3 is CASSPKQGAGEQFF. CDR3 sequence (DNA): TGTGCCAGCAGTCCTAAACAGGGGGCCGGGGAGCAGTTCTTC.

J is TRBJ1-3 and V is TRBV2; possible D gene TRBD1, 5 bases. Between the trimmed V and J ends, which lost 6 bases and 7 bases, there was a span of 16 bases. Germline lookup yields CDR1 SNHLY and CDR2 FYNNEI. This CDR3 is built from 14 residues. The CDR3 DNA reads as TGTGCCAGCAGCGGGCTTTTGGCAGGGAACACCATATATTTT. It is translated as CASSGLLAGNTIYF.

This clone turned up a few times. CDR3 in DNA: TGTGCCAGCAGCCACCCTATACGGGCTGAAGCTTTCTTT. This sequence encodes CASSHPIRAEAFF. The gene calls are TRBV5-6 and TRBJ1-1; D is ambiguous. V was pared by 4 bases and J by 6 bases, with 13 bases between. The CDR3 runs 13 residues. Per the germline V gene, CDR1 is SGHDT and CDR2 is YYEEEE.

The chain recombines TRBV4-2 with TRBJ2-2, with D possibly being TRBD2 (5 bases). Germline V gene data show CDR1 as LGHNA and CDR2 as YNFKEQ. The CDR3 runs 19 residues. V was clipped by 3 bases and J by 2 bases, with 22 bases between them. CDR3 sequence reads: CASSQSNLGSWKNTGELFF. The CDR3 bases are TGTGCCAGCAGCCAGTCTAATCTAGGGAGTTGGAAAAACACCGGGGAGCTGTTTTTT.

J is TRBJ1-2 and V is TRBV7-9; 12 nucleotides agree with TRBD1. The CDR3 contains 15 residues. Germline V lookup: CDR1 SEHNR, CDR2 FQNEAQ (reference sequence). Germline trimming cut 4 bases from V and 8 bases from J; bases unmatched to any gene: 8. Written as DNA, the CDR3 is TGTGCCAGCAGCTCCACCCGGGACAGGGGGCGAGGCTACACCTTC. It codes for CASSSTRDRGRGYTF.

The CDR3 DNA reads as TGTGCCTGGAGTGTACTGGGGACTCTGAACACTGAAGCTTTCTTT. Its translation is CAWSVLGTLNTEAFF. The rearrangement joins TRBV30 to TRBJ1-1; possible D gene TRBD1, 5 bases. There are 15 residues in the CDR3. CDR1 is GTSNPN, CDR2 SVGIG, per germline (reference sequence). V gave up 0 bases and J gave up 0 bases, with 11 bases separating them.

The J gene is TRBJ2-7, the V gene TRBV30, with TRBD1 matching 8 bases. Germline V gene sequence: CDR1 GTSNPN, CDR2 SVGIG (reference sequence). The CDR3 sequence is 16 residues long. V lost 2 bases to trimming and J lost 6 bases; unmatched junction nucleotides: 15. CDR3 protein: CAWSSRRRRDRFEQYF. The CDR3 nucleotides are TGTGCCTGGAGTTCTCGAAGACGCCGGGACAGGTTCGAGCAGTACTTC. Full variable domain (outside the CDR3, taken from reference TRBV30 and TRBJ2-7): SQTIHQWPATLVQPVGSPLSLECTVEGTSNPNLYWYRQAAGRGLQLLFYSVGIGQISSEVPQNLSASRPQDRQFILSSKKLLLSDSGFYLCAWSSRRRRDRFEQYFGPGTRLTVT.

This clone was observed a handful of times. The chain links TRBV4-2 to TRBJ2-7; 12 bases are shared with TRBD2. Looked up from germline, CDR1 is LGHNA and CDR2 is YNFKEQ. V lost 2 bases and J lost 6; bases outside the gene matches: 5. The CDR3 loop spans 15 amino acids. The CDR3 reads CASSQTTSGSSEQYF. The CDR3, as DNA: TGTGCCAGCAGCCAAACGACTAGCGGGAGTTCCGAGCAGTACTTC.

The gene calls are TRBV15 and TRBJ1-4; 8 bases match TRBD1. The germline V gene has CDR1 LNHNV and CDR2 YYDKDF (reference sequence). Germline trimming cut 5 bases from V and 5 bases from J; bases unmatched to any gene: 7. The CDR3 runs to 15 residues. The CDR3 region is CATSARTGRNEKLFF. The CDR3 bases are TGTGCCACCAGCGCCCGGACAGGGCGAAATGAAAAACTGTTTTTT.

V gene TRBV7-7 combines with J gene TRBJ2-3, with D possibly TRBD1 on 5 matching bases. The ends were cut back, 3 bases at V and 4 bases at J, with 11 bases in the middle. Germline V gene sequence: CDR1 SSHAT, CDR2 FNYEAQ (reference sequence). The CDR3 length is 14 residues. CDR3 protein: CASSLSQASDTQYF. DNA for the CDR3: TGTGCCAGCAGCTTGTCACAGGCTTCAGATACGCAGTATTTT.

V is TRBV2 and J is TRBJ2-5; D might be TRBD2 (6 bases). V was trimmed by 7 bases and J by 5 bases, leaving 11 bases between them. Germline CDR1 and CDR2: SNHLY and FYNNEI. The CDR3 runs to 12 residues. The CDR3 DNA is TGTGCCAGCACCGGGGGTCGGGAGACCCAGTACTTC. As protein: CASTGGRETQYF.

The CDR3 sequence: CASSRDSYGYTF. CDR3 nucleotides: TGTGCCAGCAGCCGTGACAGCTATGGCTACACCTTC. This chain connects TRBV7-9 to TRBJ1-2; TRBD1 is a possible D gene (5 bases). Germline V gene lookup returns CDR1 SEHNR and CDR2 FQNEAQ (reference sequence). The CDR3 has 12 residues. V lost 5 bases and J 4 bases, leaving 8 bases between the germline ends. The variable domain in full, completed from reference TRBV7-9 and TRBJ1-2, reads DTGVSQNPRHKITKRGQNVTFRCDPISEHNRLYWYRQTLGQGPEFLTYFQNEAQLEKSRLLSDRFSAERPKGSFSTLEIQRTEQGDSAMYLCASSRDSYGYTFGSGTRLTVV.

This chain joins TRBV5-1 and TRBJ1-4; possible D gene TRBD1, 6 bases. With 0 bases removed from V and 8 bases from J, the gap between germline ends came to 11 bases. CDR1 is SGHRS and CDR2 is YFSETQ in the germline V gene. The CDR3 spans 14 residues. This CDR3 reads CASSLAGGQEKLFF. The DNA of the CDR3 is TGCGCCAGCAGCTTGGCGGGGGGCCAGGAAAAACTGTTTTTT. Filled out from reference TRBV5-1 and TRBJ1-4, the complete variable domain reads KAGVTQTPRYLIKTRGQQVTLSCSPISGHRSVSWYQQTPGQGLQFLFEYFSETQRNKGNFPGRFSGRQFSNSRSEMNVSTLELGDSALYLCASSLAGGQEKLFFGSGTQLSVL.

This clone was seen only once. The chain has TRBV19 and TRBJ1-5; D gene ambiguous. The CDR3 extends over 14 amino acids. Trimming took off 6 bases at V and 3 bases at J, with 12 bases between the two ends. CDR1 is LNHDA and CDR2 is SQIVND in the germline V gene (reference sequence). CDR3 region: CASSLRATNQPQHF. The DNA for the CDR3 is TGTGCCAGTAGCCTGCGAGCAACCAATCAGCCCCAGCATTTT.

This chain connects TRBV27 to TRBJ2-1; no clear D. The CDR3 has 14 residues. The germline gives CDR1 MNHEY, CDR2 SMNVEV (reference sequence). Trimming left V 4 bases short and J 6 bases short, with 13 bases between. DNA of the CDR3: TGTGCCAGCAGTTCCCACTCGGTCTTCAATGAGCAGTTCTTC. This translates into CASSSHSVFNEQFF.

V usage is TRBV27 and J usage is TRBJ1-1, with 7 bases fitting TRBD1. V lost 0 bases to trimming and J lost 8 bases; unmatched junction nucleotides: 3. The CDR3 contains 13 residues. Germline V gives CDR1 MNHEY, CDR2 SMNVEV (reference sequence). The CDR3 is CASSLSPDREAFF. In nucleotides, the CDR3 is TGTGCCAGCAGTTTATCTCCGGACAGGGAAGCTTTCTTT.